The 27 T cell receptor beta chains presented below share a single source sample, sequenced in a study of response to subunit inactivated influenza vaccine. TCRdb re-called the RT-PCR reads through MiXCR, storing one row per CDR3 protein. The table shows 800,000 or so distinct CDR3 sequences, with over 20% occurring only once. Sequenced here: PBMCs from blood, sampled roughly 5 days after vaccination. The receptors originated from a man aged 50 to 60 who received an inactivated influenza vaccine.

The chain couples TRBV11-2 to TRBJ2-1; D possibly corresponds to TRBD2 (7 bases). V lost 1 base to trimming and J lost 8 bases, with 15 bases between them. The CDR3 is 15 residues long. Looked up from germline, CDR1 is SGHAT and CDR2 is FQNNGV. The CDR3 nucleotides read TGTGCCAGCAGCTTAGGGGGGCGGGAGATAGATGAGCAGTTCTTC. Amino acids: CASSLGGREIDEQFF. The entire variable domain, with the rest obtained from reference TRBV11-2 and TRBJ2-1, is as follows: EAGVAQSPRYKIIEKRQSVAFWCNPISGHATLYWYQQILGQGPKLLIQFQNNGVVDDSQLPKDRFSAERLKGVDSTLKIQPAKLEDSAVYLCASSLGGREIDEQFFGPGTRLTVL.

The rearrangement uses TRBV4-2 and TRBJ2-6; D gene uncertain. This CDR3 spans 17 amino acids. Between the trimmed V and J ends, which lost 0 bases and 2 bases, there was a span of 11 bases. Germline CDR1 LGHNA, CDR2 YNFKEQ. For the CDR3, the DNA is TGTGCCAGCAGCCAAGAAATGGTCGGTGCTGGGGCCAACGTCCTGACTTTC. As protein: CASSQEMVGAGANVLTF.

This chain connects TRBV7-6 to TRBJ1-5; a weak D match, TRBD1 (6 bases). The germline V gene encodes CDR1 SGHVS and CDR2 FNYEAQ. The CDR3 is made up of 15 amino acids. Trimming pared 4 bases from V and 0 bases from J, leaving 10 bases between. The chain's CDR3 is CASSSDSFSNQPQHF. The DNA of the CDR3 is TGTGCCAGCAGCTCGGACAGCTTTAGCAATCAGCCCCAGCATTTT.

The gene calls are TRBV4-3 and TRBJ1-5; the D is unclear. V lost 1 base, J lost 6 bases, and 7 bases lay in between. The CDR3 loop spans 13 amino acids. Germline CDR1 LGHNA, CDR2 YSLEER. The CDR3, as DNA: TGCGCCAGCAGCCAAGTTAAGGGTCAGCCCCAGCATTTT. This encodes CASSQVKGQPQHF.

Points on this clonotype: One junction end disagrees with the germline gene, perhaps due to a read error. The V call is TRBV10-3, the J call TRBJ2-2; tentatively, D is TRBD1 (7 bases). This CDR3 is 14 amino acids long. Germline lookup yields CDR1 ENHRY and CDR2 SYGVKD. Written as DNA, the CDR3 is TGTGCCATCAGCCTCGGAGGGGGCACCGGGGAGTTGTTTTTT. It is translated as CAISLGGGTGELFF.

The chain combines TRBV12-3 or TRBV12-4 with TRBJ2-1; tentatively, D is TRBD1 (5 bases). This CDR3 comprises 15 residues. Trimming removed 3 bases at V and 0 bases at J, with 9 bases between. The CDR3 reads CASSFQGSSYNEQFF. CDR3 sequence (DNA): TGTGCCAGCAGTTTTCAGGGAAGCTCCTACAATGAGCAGTTCTTC.

In nucleotides, the CDR3 is TGCAGTGCTAGAGATGCAAGCGGGGGGACCCGCTCCTACGAGCAGTACTTC. Its translation is CSARDASGGTRSYEQYF. V and J are TRBV20-1 and TRBJ2-7, with TRBD2 matching over 9 bases. The CDR3 totals 17 residues. Germline V gives CDR1 DFQATT, CDR2 SNEGSKA (reference sequence). With V trimmed by 0 bases and J by 0 bases, 9 bases remained unmatched.

This CDR3 reads CAISGAGGGGANVLTF. The CDR3 DNA is TGTGCCATCAGTGGCGCAGGGGGGGGTGGGGCCAACGTCCTGACTTTC. V gene TRBV10-3 combines with J gene TRBJ2-6; the D call may be TRBD1 or TRBD2 (7 bases each). This CDR3 is 16 amino acids long. V lost 4 bases to trimming and J lost 3 bases, with 13 bases between them. Germline CDR1 reads ENHRY; CDR2 reads SYGVKD.

The chain uses TRBV7-9 and TRBJ2-1; D remains unclear. The CDR3 runs to 11 residues. Germline CDR1 SEHNR, CDR2 FQNEAQ (reference sequence). The V end was cut by 5 bases, the J end by 10 bases, with 9 bases between. CDR3 protein: CASSLRKEQFF. The CDR3 DNA reads as TGTGCCAGCAGCCTCCGAAAAGAGCAGTTCTTC.

At least ten counts were recorded for this clonotype. CDR3 nucleotides: TGTGCCAGCAGCCCCGTGGGCAGGGTAACGGACACTGAAGCTTTCTTT. Translated, it gives CASSPVGRVTDTEAFF. The J gene is TRBJ1-1, the V gene TRBV7-8; D might be TRBD1 (5 bases). Germline V gives CDR1 SGHVS, CDR2 FQNEAQ. Trimming stripped 5 bases from V and 3 bases from J, with 19 bases between. This CDR3 is built from 16 residues.

In its sample, this clonotype was seen a few times. This chain links TRBV20-1 with TRBJ2-1; 11 bases align to TRBD2. The V segment lost 3 bases and the J segment 1 base; nucleotides outside the gene matches: 5. This CDR3 is built from 16 residues. The germline gives CDR1 DFQATT, CDR2 SNEGSKA (reference sequence). For the CDR3, the DNA is TGCAGTGCTAGGGGTAGCGGGGGGGATTCCTACAATGAGCAGTTCTTC. It is translated as CSARGSGGDSYNEQFF.

This clonotype was found a few times. The V gene is TRBV7-2, the J gene TRBJ2-1; maybe TRBD1 (6 bases). Trimming removed 6 bases from V and 5 bases from J, with 14 bases in between. Germline V gene data show CDR1 as SGHTA and CDR2 as FQGNSA. The CDR3 is made up of 14 amino acids. Here the CDR3 DNA reads TGTGCCAGCAGGGGAGCAGGGGCTCACAATGAGCAGTTCTTC. It encodes CASRGAGAHNEQFF.

CDR3 in amino acids: CASSLETEETQYF. In DNA, the CDR3 is TGTGCCAGCAGCTTGGAGACAGAAGAGACCCAGTACTTC. The chain links TRBV7-9 to TRBJ2-5, with D possibly TRBD1 on 5 matching bases. Germline CDR1 and CDR2: SEHNR and FQNEAQ (reference sequence). This CDR3 is built from 13 residues. V gave up 3 bases and J gave up 3 bases, with 8 bases separating them. Complete variable domain (other parts from reference TRBV7-9 and TRBJ2-5): DTGVSQNPRHKITKRGQNVTFRCDPISEHNRLYWYRQTLGQGPEFLTYFQNEAQLEKSRLLSDRFSAERPKGSFSTLEIQRTEQGDSAMYLCASSLETEETQYFGPGTRLLVL.

This clonotype was seen a handful of times. V gene TRBV7-6 combines with J gene TRBJ2-5, with D tentatively TRBD1 (5 bases). V lost 2 bases, J lost 6 bases, and 16 bases lay in between. CDR1 and CDR2 (germline): SGHVS, FNYEAQ. The CDR3 contains 15 residues. The CDR3 DNA is TGTGCCAGCAGCTTACCGAAAGACAGTGATCAGACCCAGTACTTC. Protein sequence: CASSLPKDSDQTQYF.

Here the CDR3 reads CASSPHRGGTAGEQYF. CDR3 sequence (DNA): TGTGCCAGCAGTCCGCACCGGGGAGGCACCGCGGGGGAGCAGTACTTC. V and J are TRBV27 and TRBJ2-7, with D perhaps TRBD2 (6 bases). V lost 5 bases to trimming and J lost 7 bases, with 24 bases between them. The CDR3 covers 16 residues. The germline gives CDR1 MNHEY, CDR2 SMNVEV (reference sequence).

The chain carries TRBV14 and TRBJ2-5; D remains unclear. V shed 1 base and J shed 5 bases, with 11 bases lying between them. The V gene's germline CDR1 is SGHDN and CDR2 FVKESK. This CDR3 region has 14 residues. DNA for the CDR3: TGTGCCAGCAGCCAAGTTAGCAGAGGCGAGACCCAGTACTTC. Amino acids: CASSQVSRGETQYF.

This clonotype was observed a handful of times. The genes are TRBV5-4 and TRBJ2-1; D gene uncertain. Germline assignment: CDR1 SGHNT and CDR2 YYREEE (reference sequence). V was cut by 3 bases and J by 7 bases, with 14 bases left in between. The CDR3 runs to 14 residues. DNA for the CDR3: TGTGCCAGCAGCTACCACCCTGGTAGTAATGAGCAGTTCTTC. Protein: CASSYHPGSNEQFF.

There are many counts of this clonotype. The chain carries TRBV7-7 and TRBJ2-5, with a possible D match to TRBD1 (6 bases). This CDR3 is 15 amino acids long. Trimming left V 5 bases short and J 5 bases short, with 18 bases between. CDR1 is SSHAT, CDR2 FNYEAQ, per germline (reference sequence). The CDR3 DNA is TGTGCCAGCAGCAGTGGTAGGCAGGGGAAGGAGACCCAGTACTTC. Translated, it gives CASSSGRQGKETQYF.

This clonotype has more than one count but fewer than ten. The J gene is TRBJ1-2, the V gene TRBV27; no clear D gene. The CDR3 runs to 13 residues. In germline, CDR1 is MNHEY, CDR2 SMNVEV (reference sequence). V gave up 8 bases and J gave up 4 bases, with 14 bases separating them. The CDR3 nucleotides are TGTGCCAGCGGCGTGGGAACAGCCTATGGCTACACCTTC. Translating gives CASGVGTAYGYTF.

V is TRBV20-1 and J is TRBJ2-3; TRBD2 might be the D (6 bases). From germline, CDR1 is DFQATT and CDR2 SNEGSKA (reference sequence). V was shortened by 3 bases and J by 0 bases, with 13 bases between the two germline ends. The CDR3 runs to 15 residues. CDR3 sequence: CSARPGGTSTDTQYF. The DNA of the CDR3 is TGCAGTGCTAGGCCAGGAGGGACTAGCACAGATACGCAGTATTTT.

This clonotype was picked up a small number of times. This chain joins TRBV7-2 and TRBJ2-2; TRBD2 matches 13 bases. J lost 6 bases, V lost 6 bases, and 10 bases had no gene match. Germline CDR1 reads SGHTA; CDR2 reads FQGNSA. This CDR3 is 17 amino acids long. In DNA, the CDR3 is TGTGCCAGCAGGTCGTATACCGGGACTAGCGGGGCCGGGGAGCTGTTTTTT. Translating it yields CASRSYTGTSGAGELFF.

This clonotype was seen a handful of times. The chain combines TRBV5-6 with TRBJ2-1; D call uncertain. Germline V lookup: CDR1 SGHDT, CDR2 YYEEEE. This CDR3 has 17 amino acids. V lost 1 base, J lost 0 bases, and 14 bases lay in between. The CDR3 DNA follows: TGTGCCAGCAGCTTGAGTTCGGTCGAGAGCTCCTACAATGAGCAGTTCTTC. It encodes CASSLSSVESSYNEQFF. Using reference TRBV5-6 and TRBJ2-1 for the parts outside the CDR3, the full variable domain is DAGVTQSPTHLIKTRGQQVTLRCSPKSGHDTVSWYQQALGQGPQFIFQYYEEEERQRGNFPDRFSGHQFPNYSSELNVNALLLGDSALYLCASSLSSVESSYNEQFFGPGTRLTVL.

V is TRBV3-1 and J is TRBJ2-7; TRBD1 agrees at 7 bases. CDR1 is LGHDT and CDR2 is YNNKEL in the germline V gene (reference sequence). CDR3 length equals 11 residues. Trimming took 10 bases from V and 2 from J; bases not matched to a gene: 2. The CDR3 DNA is TGTGCCACTCAGGGGGCCTACGAGCAGTACTTC. Translating gives CATQGAYEQYF.

There are many counts of this clonotype. This rearrangement joins TRBV12-3 or TRBV12-4 to TRBJ1-1; 8 positions agree with TRBD1. The V gene end was trimmed by 6 bases and the J gene end by 4 bases; junction bases not matched to a gene: 7. This CDR3 spans 14 amino acids. For the CDR3, the DNA is TGTGCCAGCAGCCAGACAGGGGTAGGCACTGAAGCTTTCTTT. It yields the protein CASSQTGVGTEAFF.

This rearrangement joins TRBV14 to TRBJ2-7; either TRBD1 or TRBD2 may fit D (5 bases each). The CDR3 extends over 16 amino acids. CDR1 is SGHDN and CDR2 is FVKESK in the germline V gene. V dropped 0 bases and J dropped 4 bases, with 16 bases sitting between them. DNA of the CDR3: TGTGCCAGCAGCCAAGATTTTACTAACTGGGGGTACGAGCAGTACTTC. This gives the protein CASSQDFTNWGYEQYF.

The CDR3 DNA reads TGTGCCAGCAGCTTAGCGCCCGGGAATACCGGGGAGCTGTTTTTT. Translated: CASSLAPGNTGELFF. The J gene is TRBJ2-2, the V gene TRBV7-6; a possible D gene is TRBD2 (5 bases). The CDR3 covers 15 residues. Trimming pared 0 bases from V and 5 bases from J, leaving 10 bases between. Germline assignment: CDR1 SGHVS and CDR2 FNYEAQ.

This clonotype has just a few counts. The V gene is TRBV7-2, the J gene TRBJ2-1; D might be TRBD1 (7 bases). This CDR3 is built from 17 residues. Trimming took 2 bases from V and 1 from J, leaving 15 bases between them. Germline lookup yields CDR1 SGHTA and CDR2 FQGNSA. CDR3 coding DNA: TGTGCCAGCAGCTTAAGGGGGCGGCGGGGATCCTACAATGAGCAGTTCTTC. Residues: CASSLRGRRGSYNEQFF.